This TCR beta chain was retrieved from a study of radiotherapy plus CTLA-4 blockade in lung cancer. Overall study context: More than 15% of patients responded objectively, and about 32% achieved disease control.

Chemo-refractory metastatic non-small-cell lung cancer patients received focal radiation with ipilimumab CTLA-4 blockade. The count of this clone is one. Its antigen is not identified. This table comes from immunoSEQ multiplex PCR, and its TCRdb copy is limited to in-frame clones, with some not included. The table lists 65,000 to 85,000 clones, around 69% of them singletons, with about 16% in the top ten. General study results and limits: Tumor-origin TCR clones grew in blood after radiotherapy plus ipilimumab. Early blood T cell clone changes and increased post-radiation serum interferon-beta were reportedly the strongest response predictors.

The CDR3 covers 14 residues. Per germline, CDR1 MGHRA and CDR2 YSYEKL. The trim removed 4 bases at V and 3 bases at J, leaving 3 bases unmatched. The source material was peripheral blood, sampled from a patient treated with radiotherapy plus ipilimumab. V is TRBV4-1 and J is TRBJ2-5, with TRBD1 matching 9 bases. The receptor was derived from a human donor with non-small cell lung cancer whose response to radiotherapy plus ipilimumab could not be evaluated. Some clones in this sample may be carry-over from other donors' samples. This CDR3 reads CASSPWDREETQYF. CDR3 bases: TGCGCCAGCAGCCCCTGGGACAGGGAAGAGACCCAGTACTTC.